One sample yielded the 2 T cell receptor beta chains listed below, sequenced in a study of T cell repertoires in cytomegalovirus infection. TCRdb recomputed calls from the reads with MiXCR, one row per CDR3 protein. The sample includes about 740,000 distinct CDR3 sequences, around 35% of them seen just once. Their recognized antigens are unknown. Sequenced material: cultured PBMCs, taken from culture after CMV antigen stimulation. The receptor source for this set is a human donor in good health (CMV status not recorded). Some clones in this sample may be carry-over from other donors' samples.

This clonotype came up once. The chain couples TRBV14 to TRBJ2-7, with unresolved D. The germline V gene encodes CDR1 SGHDN and CDR2 FVKESK. The CDR3 spans 15 residues. The V end lost 0 bases, the J end lost 0 bases, and 9 bases lay between the germline ends. CDR3 sequence reads: CASSQELGPSYEQYF. CDR3 sequence (DNA): TGTGCCAGCAGCCAAGAACTCGGGCCCTCCTACGAGCAGTACTTC.

The chain uses TRBV2 and TRBJ2-1, with D tentatively TRBD1 (5 bases). The CDR3 is 15 residues long. Germline CDR1 and CDR2: SNHLY and FYNNEI. The ends were cut back, 2 bases at V and 4 bases at J, with 12 bases in the middle. The CDR3 DNA reads as TGTGCCAGCAGTGAACAAAGGGGATCGTACAATGAGCAGTTCTTC. Translating gives CASSEQRGSYNEQFF.